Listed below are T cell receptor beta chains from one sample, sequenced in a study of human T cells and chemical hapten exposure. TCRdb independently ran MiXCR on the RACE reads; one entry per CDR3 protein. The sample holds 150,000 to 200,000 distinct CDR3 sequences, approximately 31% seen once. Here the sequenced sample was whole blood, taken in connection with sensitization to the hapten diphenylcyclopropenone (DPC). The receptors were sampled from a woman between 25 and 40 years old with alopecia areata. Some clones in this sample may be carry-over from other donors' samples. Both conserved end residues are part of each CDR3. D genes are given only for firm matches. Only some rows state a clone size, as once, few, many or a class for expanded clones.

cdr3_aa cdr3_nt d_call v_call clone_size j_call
CASSWGGEGPPEAFF TGTGCCAGCAGTTGGGGGGGTGAGGGTCCCCCTGAAGCTTTCTTT . TRBV28 few TRBJ1-1
CTATENTEAFF TGCACCGCGACAGAGAACACTGAAGCTTTCTTT . TRBV29-1 few TRBJ1-1
CATSDGGGASTDTQYF TGTGCCACCAGTGACGGGGGCGGCGCTAGCACAGATACGCAGTATTTT . TRBV24-1 . TRBJ2-3
CSVTPGLSSDEQFF TGCAGCGTTACCCCGGGACTCAGCTCGGATGAGCAGTTCTTC . TRBV29-1 few TRBJ2-1
CASSFERPETQYF TGTGCCAGCAGCTTTGAAAGGCCCGAGACCCAGTACTTC . TRBV11-1 few TRBJ2-5
CSARVRARLDEQFF TGCAGTGCTAGAGTCCGGGCGCGGCTTGATGAGCAGTTCTTC . TRBV20-1 . TRBJ2-1
CASSTGTVNTGELFF TGTGCCAGCAGCACCGGGACAGTGAACACCGGGGAGCTGTTTTTT TRBD1 TRBV7-7 . TRBJ2-2
CASSQDGTDQETQYF TGCGCCAGCAGCCAAGACGGGACAGACCAAGAGACCCAGTACTTC TRBD1 TRBV4-1 . TRBJ2-5
CASSLGQLLVSEQYF TGTGCCAGCAGCTTAGGACAGCTACTAGTGTCCGAGCAGTACTTC . TRBV11-2 . TRBJ2-7
CSVGGDTPYEQYF TGCAGCGTTGGGGGGGACACTCCCTACGAGCAGTACTTC . TRBV29-1 . TRBJ2-7
CASSQDTGFDYGYTF TGCGCCAGCAGCCAAGATACAGGGTTTGACTATGGCTACACCTTC . TRBV4-3 . TRBJ1-2
CASSETASYGYTF TGTGCCAGCAGTGAAACAGCCTCCTATGGCTACACCTTC . TRBV2 . TRBJ1-2
CASIRGEMNTEAFF TGTGCCAGCATAAGGGGGGAGATGAACACTGAAGCTTTCTTT . TRBV7-2 . TRBJ1-1
CSVERTGFGVEQYF TGCAGCGTTGAAAGGACAGGGTTCGGGGTTGAGCAGTACTTC TRBD1 TRBV29-1 few TRBJ2-7